The TCR beta chain described here comes from a study of blood T cell repertoires in COVID-19. Study-level background: Italy, Spain and the United States were the sources of the convalescent and acute COVID-19 samples.

Only in-frame clones appear in the TCRdb table, and some are missing; sequencing was by immunoSEQ multiplex PCR. The data hold some 340,000 clones, with roughly four fifths observed a single time. This CDR3 contains 13 residues. The germline CDR1 and CDR2 sequences are SGHRS and YFSETQ. The J segment lost 9 bases and the V segment lost 4 bases, leaving 3 bases of the junction unmatched. Sequencing input: PBMCs or T cells enriched from blood (not recorded which). The clonotype originates from a woman in her forties or fifties who had recovered from COVID-19. The genes are TRBV5-1 and TRBJ2-1, with 11 bases fitting TRBD2. DNA of the CDR3: TGCGCCAGCAGCGCCCTAGCGGGGGGTGAGCAGTTCTTC. Translated: CASSALAGGEQFF.